The 11 T cell receptor beta chains below were found in one sample sequenced in a study of blood T cell repertoires in COVID-19. Method: immunoSEQ multiplex PCR; TCRdb's copy keeps in-frame clones and lacks some. The sample lists 300,000 to 450,000 clones, around 89% occurring once. Sequencing was performed on PBMCs or T cells enriched from blood (not recorded which). These receptors all come from a man aged 18 to 30 who had recovered from COVID-19.

The sample holds one count of this clone. The chain employs TRBV28 and TRBJ2-7; unclear D gene. V was cut by 5 bases and J by 4 bases, with 9 bases left in between. CDR1 is MDHEN and CDR2 is SYDVKM in the germline V gene. This CDR3 is 12 amino acids long. The CDR3 DNA is TGTGCCAGCAGTCCCGCGATGTACGAGCAGTACTTC. Its translation is CASSPAMYEQYF.

The chain joins TRBV19 to TRBJ2-2, with a weak D call TRBD1 (7 bases). The V end lost 10 bases, the J end lost 5 bases, and 26 bases lay between the germline ends. Germline V gene lookup returns CDR1 LNHDA and CDR2 SQIVND (reference sequence). The CDR3 consists of 17 residues. DNA of the CDR3: TGTGCCACCCTCCAGGGGGGTTTGGGAGGACGGACCGGGGAGCTGTTTTTT. Its translation: CATLQGGLGGRTGELFF.

V and J are TRBV18 and TRBJ1-1; weak D call: TRBD1 (6 bases). Germline CDR1 and CDR2: KGHSH and LQKENI. The CDR3 is 14 amino acids. Trimming removed 3 bases at V and 7 bases at J, with 15 bases between. In DNA form, the CDR3 reads TGTGCCAGCTCACCTGTGGACAGAACTGATGAAGCTTTCTTT. Protein product: CASSPVDRTDEAFF.

The chain uses TRBV29-1 and TRBJ1-2; D is unclear. Germline V gives CDR1 SQVTM, CDR2 ANQGSEA. The CDR3 spans 11 residues. V was shortened by 4 bases and J by 6 bases, with 9 bases between the two germline ends. In nucleotides, the CDR3 is TGCAGCGTTGTATCCGCAGATGGCTACACCTTC. It codes for CSVVSADGYTF.

This chain joins TRBV4-2 and TRBJ2-2; D is unclear. This CDR3 has 15 amino acids. V gave up 1 base and J gave up 5 bases, with 11 bases separating them. CDR1 is LGHNA and CDR2 is YNFKEQ in the germline V gene. This CDR3 reads CASSQGDRLTGELFF. The CDR3 nucleotides are TGTGCCAGCAGCCAAGGAGACCGACTTACCGGGGAGCTGTTTTTT.

V and J are TRBV19 and TRBJ1-5; no firm D call. V dropped 3 bases and J dropped 3 bases, with 12 bases sitting between them. The CDR3 has 15 amino acids. CDR1 LNHDA and CDR2 SQIVND come from the germline V gene (reference sequence). In DNA form, the CDR3 reads TGTGCCAGTAGTATCGAGGGCTCCTTCAATCAGCCCCAGCATTTT. Amino acids: CASSIEGSFNQPQHF.

This clone was counted once. The chain is built from TRBV20-1 and TRBJ1-2, with 9 bases matching TRBD1. There are 13 residues in the CDR3. J was trimmed by 8 bases and V by 3 bases; bases with no gene match: 7. Per the germline V gene, CDR1 is DFQATT and CDR2 is SNEGSKA (reference sequence). The CDR3 region is CSASWTGAGGYTF. CDR3 DNA: TGCAGTGCTAGTTGGACAGGGGCCGGGGGCTACACCTTC.

This chain connects TRBV11-2 to TRBJ2-1; perhaps TRBD2 as D (5 bases). This CDR3 is 16 amino acids long. CDR1 SGHAT and CDR2 FQNNGV come from the germline V gene. Between the trimmed V and J ends, which lost 5 bases and 0 bases, there was a span of 14 bases. CDR3 amino acids: CASSPGLLSSYNEQFF. In DNA, the CDR3 is TGTGCCAGCAGCCCTGGACTTCTCAGCTCCTACAATGAGCAGTTCTTC.

The V gene is TRBV9, the J gene TRBJ2-5, with no clear D. Germline CDR1 and CDR2: SGDLS and YYNGEE. Between the trimmed V and J ends, which lost 0 bases and 3 bases, there was a span of 12 bases. This CDR3 is built from 15 residues. The CDR3 region is CASSVVETSKETQYF. CDR3 DNA: TGTGCCAGCAGCGTAGTGGAGACTTCAAAAGAGACCCAGTACTTC.

V is TRBV6-5 and J is TRBJ2-1; TRBD1 matches 8 bases. V was pared by 7 bases and J by 5 bases, with 4 bases of the junction left unmatched. There are 13 residues in the CDR3. Germline V gene lookup returns CDR1 MNHEY and CDR2 SVGAGI. The CDR3: CASTPDRDNEQFF. The DNA of the CDR3 is TGTGCCAGCACCCCGGACAGGGACAATGAGCAGTTCTTC.

V is TRBV12-3 or TRBV12-4 and J is TRBJ1-1, with 7 bases lining up with TRBD1. CDR3 length: 13 residues. V was pared by 5 bases and J by 11 bases, with 11 bases of the junction left unmatched. For the CDR3, the DNA is TGTGCCAGCAGTACAACCTCCGGGACAGACGCTTTCTTT. Its protein product is CASSTTSGTDAFF.